This entry is about one T cell receptor (beta chain). Its antigen is not yet known. One base away there is no much larger clone; base qualities are not given. Each donor gave one peripheral blood draw, about 110 mL on average, collected into heparinised tubes. A BD FACSAria II and a panel including CD45RO, CCR7, CD25, CD127, CD95 and CD27 were used to sort naive, central memory, regulatory and stem cell-like memory CD4+ T cells. All sorted populations exceeded 95% purity. PBMCs were separated immediately by Lymphoprep density gradient centrifugation and were stained directly, without being cultured. Samples were stained and sorted in pairs, with one healthy donor and one patient per experiment, so that batch effects were minimized. This sample was taken from a study of beta chain features in type 1 diabetes (dated by TCRdb to about 2018). With respect to the entire study: Mean age, gender distribution, total cell number and subset yield were not different between patients and healthy donors. A total of about 110 million sorted cells were examined across all samples, and the number of cells per subset was strongly correlated with RNA yield. The study compared the TCRB repertoires of sorted circulating CD4+ T cell subsets in recently diagnosed type 1 diabetes patients with those in matched healthy donors. Whereas all 28 donors provided naive and central memory subsets, regulatory and stem cell-like memory subsets were isolated from just 8 patients and about eight healthy donors. Findings and caveats that apply to the study as a whole: PCR might favor shorter templates, but patient and control samples were amplified and corrected together, so any skew would affect both groups equally. In all four CD4+ subsets, TCRB CDR3 length was moderately but significantly shorter in type 1 diabetes patients. The naive, central memory and regulatory TCRB repertoires appeared to resemble one another more closely among patients than among healthy donors. Because cDNA was sequenced instead of genomic DNA, activated cells with high expression could be over-represented, although the groups did not differ in activation or CD3 levels. Because small numbers of individuals were included in the HLA sub-analyses, any influence of HLA type on TCRB rearrangement was left unresolved. Fewer insertions and more nucleotide deletions at VDJ recombination sites were observed in patients with type 1 diabetes, implying thymic rearrangement abnormalities.

The High Capacity cDNA Reverse Transcription Kit was used to reverse transcribe all of the isolated RNA, meaning that expressed TCRB transcripts were what got sequenced. Deep immunoSEQ sequencing was applied to naive, central memory and regulatory T cell samples, giving an average of around 4 million total reads per sample. Sorted cells were lysed in RLT buffer and RNA was extracted with DNase-treated RNeasy Micro or Mini kits, depending on cell number. To prevent cross-contamination, each cell subset was processed individually, whereas patient and healthy donor samples were processed jointly. Using the immunoSEQ multiplex PCR, TCRB sequences were amplified from cDNA into 87-bp fragments spanning the CDR3 region. Sequencing of the amplicons was performed on the Illumina HiSeq platform. The published analysis was carried out like this. Synthetic template baselines were used to correct PCR bias computationally, reads within Hamming distance 2 were collapsed together, and singletons that could not be merged were discarded. Reads were aligned against IMGT to assign V, D and J genes, CDR3 length and insertions or deletions at six rearrangement sites. Within each subset, clonotype counts were normalized to sorted cell number, and only after that were true diversity and Gini coefficients computed with the tcR R package. Repertoire sharing was quantified using the overlap coefficient calculated on TCRB nucleotide sequences. Out-of-frame TCRB sequences from naive cells were analyzed as a proxy for the pre-selection repertoire. In its TCRdb copy, this immuneACCESS table keeps in-frame sequences only and misses some clones. Where compared with another copy, unresolved V genes explain less than half of these, and the others have no known cause. V and J calls and clone size are as listed in that table; D and trimming were resolved from the DNA. The sample includes a few hundred thousand clones, with more than 11% observed a single time. The ten most abundant clones make up less than 0.04% of the sample.

Trimming at the junction amounts to 3 bases on V and 3 bases on J, and the germline ends lie 9 bases apart. The CDR3 runs 13 residues from the cysteine to the phenylalanine. The only DNA kept is the CDR3, 39 bases in frame from the first base. The germline V gene encodes CDR1 KGHSH and CDR2 LQKENI. This sequence was found in a man in his thirties or forties in good health. Recombination linked TRBV18 to TRBJ2-7; no D gene call is confident. Sequenced sample: naive CD4+ T cells from blood. Explained via the paper, the cell subset or site label denotes: true naive CD4+ T cells. The CDR3 protein: CASSPGDNYEQYF. The base sequence is TGTGCCAGCTCACCTGGGGATAACTACGAGCAGTACTTC.